A single sample gave rise to the 16 T cell receptor beta chains below, sequenced in a study of shared T cell receptors in the human thymus. The data were produced by immunoSEQ multiplex PCR, yet TCRdb's version contains in-frame clones alone and is incomplete. This sample has about 710,000 clones, with approximately 89% found just once. The same sample was also studied in work on human thymus T cells.

The source material was thymocytes. These receptors were obtained from a boy less than two years old with a congenital heart defect.

The chain employs TRBV4-2 and TRBJ1-1; no definite D call. V was pared by 1 base and J by 0 bases, with 15 bases between. Germline lookup yields CDR1 LGHNA and CDR2 YNFKEQ. This CDR3 contains 17 residues. CDR3 in DNA: TGTGCCAGCAGCCAAGGTACGGGCGGAGGGATGAACACTGAAGCTTTCTTT. It yields the protein CASSQGTGGGMNTEAFF.

The chain joins TRBV19 to TRBJ1-2; 7 positions agree with TRBD1. Germline-derived CDR1 and CDR2 are LNHDA and SQIVND (reference sequence). Trimming removed 5 bases from V and 2 bases from J; junction bases left unmatched: 11. CDR3 length equals 16 residues. The CDR3 nucleotides read TGTGCCAGTAGTGTACTAAAGAAGGGGGCGAACTATGGCTACACCTTC. Translation gives CASSVLKKGANYGYTF.

This clone occurred once. The chain joins TRBV6-1 to TRBJ1-3; a weak D match, TRBD1 (5 bases). V was clipped by 1 base and J by 0 bases, with 10 bases between them. The CDR3 spans 16 residues. Germline assignment: CDR1 MNHNS and CDR2 SASEGT. The CDR3: CASSEDGHPSGNTIYF. Written as DNA, the CDR3 is TGTGCCAGCAGTGAAGATGGACACCCCTCTGGAAACACCATATATTTT.

The chain couples TRBV15 to TRBJ1-1; no definite D call. V lost 0 bases and J lost 7, with 9 bases in between. Germline-derived CDR1 and CDR2 are LNHNV and YYDKDF (reference sequence). The CDR3 loop spans 13 amino acids. The CDR3 DNA sequence: TGTGCCACCAGCAGAGATTATAGTGGTGAAGCTTTCTTT. It translates to CATSRDYSGEAFF.

Only one count was recorded for this clone. The rearrangement joins TRBV28 to TRBJ1-1; 10 bases match TRBD1. This CDR3 spans 13 amino acids. Germline assignment: CDR1 MDHEN and CDR2 SYDVKM. The trim removed 10 bases at V and 8 bases at J, leaving 10 bases unmatched. The CDR3 sequence is CAIRGTGESEAFF. CDR3 nucleotide sequence: TGTGCCATCCGCGGGACAGGGGAATCCGAAGCTTTCTTT.

The chain recombines TRBV28 with TRBJ1-1, with 8 bases matching TRBD1. Germline V gives CDR1 MDHEN, CDR2 SYDVKM. V lost 5 bases and J lost 1; bases outside the gene matches: 6. The CDR3 is 15 amino acids. The CDR3 region is CASSLPDRANTEAFF. The CDR3, as DNA: TGTGCCAGCAGTCTACCGGACAGGGCGAACACTGAAGCTTTCTTT.

The gene calls are TRBV5-6 and TRBJ2-5; D call uncertain. V was cut by 0 bases and J by 0 bases, with 12 bases left in between. The CDR3 has 16 residues. Germline loops: CDR1 SGHDT, CDR2 YYEEEE. The CDR3 nucleotides are TGTGCCAGCAGCTTGGAAAGTGGAGAGTACCAAGAGACCCAGTACTTC. Protein product: CASSLESGEYQETQYF.

The V gene is TRBV5-1, the J gene TRBJ2-7; 9 bases align to TRBD2. This CDR3 region has 13 residues. Germline V gives CDR1 SGHRS, CDR2 YFSETQ. V gave up 6 bases and J gave up 4 bases; unmatched junction bases: 5. Written as DNA, the CDR3 is TGCGCCAGCAATAGCGGGAGAGGGTACGAGCAGTACTTC. Its translation is CASNSGRGYEQYF.

This chain joins TRBV4-1 and TRBJ2-3, with a possible D match to TRBD2 (5 bases). Germline V gene lookup returns CDR1 MGHRA and CDR2 YSYEKL. CDR3 length equals 16 residues. V was pared by 1 base and J by 0 bases, with 11 bases between. Written as DNA, the CDR3 is TGCGCCAGCAGCCAAGTAGCGCGGAGAAGCACAGATACGCAGTATTTT. As protein: CASSQVARRSTDTQYF.

The chain employs TRBV28 and TRBJ2-7, with D tentatively TRBD2 (5 bases). V was shortened by 10 bases and J by 5 bases, with 27 bases between the two germline ends. Germline V CDR1 and CDR2: MDHEN, SYDVKM. The CDR3 contains 16 residues. The CDR3 region is CAINTRVTSYGDEQYF. As DNA, the CDR3 is TGTGCCATCAACACCAGAGTAACTAGTTACGGGGACGAGCAGTACTTC.

The V and J genes are TRBV7-2 and TRBJ1-2; no clear D. Germline loops: CDR1 SGHTA, CDR2 FQGNSA. V lost 1 base and J 4 bases, leaving 7 bases between the germline ends. The CDR3 consists of 13 residues. The CDR3 DNA is TGTGCCAGCAGCTTAGTGGGCCTCTATGGCTACACCTTC. Translated: CASSLVGLYGYTF.

The chain carries TRBV15 and TRBJ2-3; TRBD2 is a possible D gene (6 bases). The V and J ends lost 2 bases and 6 bases respectively, with 21 bases between them. There are 17 residues in the CDR3. Germline lookup yields CDR1 LNHNV and CDR2 YYDKDF (reference sequence). DNA for the CDR3: TGTGCCACCAGCAGACCCACTGGACTAAAAGCGGCGGATACGCAGTATTTT. Protein sequence: CATSRPTGLKAADTQYF. Based on the CDR3 plus reference TRBV15 and TRBJ2-3, the full variable domain is DAMVIQNPRYQVTQFGKPVTLSCSQTLNHNVMYWYQQKSSQAPKLLFHYYDKDFNNEADTPDNFQSRRPNTSFCFLDIRSPGLGDTAMYLCATSRPTGLKAADTQYFGPGTRLTVL.

The V gene is TRBV10-2, the J gene TRBJ1-5, with TRBD1 matching 11 bases. V shed 8 bases, J shed 8 bases, and the junction held 8 bases outside the gene matches. Germline V gene data show CDR1 as WSHSY and CDR2 as SAAADI. CDR3 size: 14 residues. The CDR3 DNA sequence: TGCGCCAGCCTTGGACAGGGGGCCGGAGAGCCCCAGCATTTT. Residues: CASLGQGAGEPQHF.

The chain has TRBV5-6 and TRBJ2-1, with TRBD1 as a possible D gene (5 bases). This CDR3 comprises 17 residues. From germline, CDR1 is SGHDT and CDR2 YYEEEE. V lost 4 bases, J lost 9 bases, and 26 bases lay in between. Written as DNA, the CDR3 is TGTGCCAGCAGCGTACTGAAGGTGGGGTTAAGAACAGGTGAGCAGTTCTTC. This codes for CASSVLKVGLRTGEQFF.

The CDR3 nucleotides read TGCAGCGTTGACGCACAAAGCGGGAGAACAGATACGCAGTATTTT. Residues: CSVDAQSGRTDTQYF. This chain connects TRBV29-1 to TRBJ2-3; TRBD2 matches at 8 bases. Germline CDR1 reads SQVTM; CDR2 reads ANQGSEA. The CDR3 has 15 residues. V lost 3 bases to trimming and J lost 3 bases; unmatched junction nucleotides: 8.

Concerning this clone: One end of the junction is discordant with germline, which a read error may explain. Other nucleotide sequences from this sample produce the same CDR3. The V gene is TRBV14, the J gene TRBJ1-6; a possible D gene is TRBD1 (5 bases). The germline V gene encodes CDR1 SGHDN and CDR2 FVKESK. This CDR3 spans 13 amino acids. CDR3 sequence reads: CASSQVDNSPLHF. The CDR3 DNA is TGTGCCAGCAGCCAAGTGGACAATTCCCCCCTCCACTTT. Looking up the rest from reference TRBV14 and TRBJ1-6 gives the full variable domain: EAGVTQFPSHSVIEKGQTVTLRCDPISGHDNLYWYRRVMGKEIKFLLHFVKESKQDESGMPNNRFLAERTGGTYSTLKVQPAELEDSGVYFCASSQVDNSPLHFGNGTRLTVT.